The 27 T cell receptor beta chains in this list originate from one sample, sequenced in a study of response to subunit inactivated influenza vaccine (dated by TCRdb to the late 2010s). The library was built by means of RT-PCR. The reads were generated on an Illumina HiSeq 2500. TCRdb reprocessing: public reads trimmed at Q25 with fastp, clones called with MiXCR, in-frame beta chains kept. Here each entry gathers all rows of one CDR3 protein and keeps the most common genes and DNA. Recorded for this sample are about 520,000 distinct CDR3 sequences; roughly 11% of them occurred a single time. Clones ranked in the top ten supply over 9.5% of the sample. The sample's time point label, decoded: around 42 days after influenza vaccine administration. Sample: PBMCs from blood, taken 45 days after vaccination. Receptor source: a man in his fifties or sixties who received an inactivated influenza vaccine. Donor details come from another sample of the same person, matched by shared clones.

The DNA for the CDR3 is TGCGCCAGCACCCTATGGGGACTAGCGGGAGAGGGGAATGAGCAGTTCTTC. Translation: CASTLWGLAGEGNEQFF. This chain links TRBV5-1 with TRBJ2-1; 14 nucleotides align to TRBD2. The V segment lost 6 bases and the J segment 7 bases; nucleotides outside the gene matches: 12. The CDR3 is made up of 17 amino acids. The V gene's germline CDR1 is SGHRS and CDR2 YFSETQ.

The gene calls are TRBV20-1 and TRBJ2-7, with D uncertain. Per the germline V gene, CDR1 is DFQATT and CDR2 is SNEGSKA (reference sequence). V shed 3 bases and J shed 2 bases, with 8 bases lying between them. The CDR3 is 12 residues long. The CDR3 here is CSARRPTYEQYF. The CDR3 coding sequence is TGCAGTGCTAGGCGCCCGACCTACGAGCAGTACTTC.

This clonotype appeared a few times. The V call is TRBV6-1, the J call TRBJ1-1; perhaps TRBD1 as D (5 bases). The CDR3 runs 14 residues. CDR1 MNHNS and CDR2 SASEGT come from the germline V gene. V was trimmed by 8 bases and J by 6 bases, leaving 19 bases between them. CDR3 residues: CASLTRGGAAEAFF. Here the CDR3 DNA reads TGTGCCAGCCTGACGCGAGGAGGGGCCGCTGAAGCTTTCTTT.

The sample holds many counts of this clonotype. The rearrangement uses TRBV29-1 and TRBJ2-1; perhaps TRBD2 as D (5 bases). The CDR3 spans 13 residues. Germline-derived CDR1 and CDR2 are SQVTM and ANQGSEA. Deletions cut 3 bases from V and 7 bases from J, with 13 bases between. For the CDR3, the DNA is TGCAGCGTTGAGAGTCTTAAGCGGAATGAGCAGTTCTTC. Residues: CSVESLKRNEQFF.

This clonotype was counted between two and nine times. The chain is built from TRBV29-1 and TRBJ2-1; 8 bases are shared with TRBD1. The J segment lost 6 bases and the V segment lost 7 bases, leaving 11 bases of the junction unmatched. CDR3 length: 14 residues. In germline, CDR1 is SQVTM, CDR2 ANQGSEA. CDR3 nucleotide sequence: TGCAGCGCGCCGGGACAGGTGTTTTTCAATGAGCAGTTCTTC. Its translation is CSAPGQVFFNEQFF.

This sequence joins TRBV12-3 or TRBV12-4 and TRBJ2-3, with 9 nucleotides matching TRBD2. V trimming: 8 bases; J trimming: 1 base; junction bases outside the gene matches: 7. The CDR3 spans 15 residues. The CDR3 DNA reads as TGTGCCAGCGCCTTAGCGGGGGTCCGCACAGATACGCAGTATTTT. It yields the protein CASALAGVRTDTQYF.

This clonotype occurred a few times. The rearrangement uses TRBV7-3 and TRBJ1-1; D is undetermined. The germline V and J ends were trimmed by 1 base and 1 base, with 10 bases remaining between them. This CDR3 has 15 residues. Germline V gene data show CDR1 as SGHTA and CDR2 as FQGTGA. CDR3 sequence (DNA): TGTGCCAGCAGCTTAAATCCAACTAGGAACACTGAAGCTTTCTTT. Residues: CASSLNPTRNTEAFF.

This clonotype has a count of ten or more. The chain combines TRBV10-3 with TRBJ2-6; D remains ambiguous. The CDR3 extends over 15 amino acids. The germline V gene encodes CDR1 ENHRY and CDR2 SYGVKD. Trimming left V 3 bases short and J 0 bases short, with 6 bases between. CDR3 DNA: TGTGCCATCAGTGACCCCCTCTCTGGGGCCAACGTCCTGACTTTC. Its translation: CAISDPLSGANVLTF.

This clonotype was seen more than once but under ten times. V is TRBV5-1 and J is TRBJ2-5, with no clear D. The CDR3 contains 13 residues. The V gene lost 4 bases and the J gene lost 5 bases, with 12 bases spanning the gap. Germline loops: CDR1 SGHRS, CDR2 YFSETQ. CDR3 protein: CASSPGDAETQYF. The DNA for the CDR3 is TGCGCCAGCAGCCCCGGTGATGCTGAGACCCAGTACTTC.

This sequence joins TRBV12-3 or TRBV12-4 and TRBJ2-5; possibly TRBD1 for D (6 bases). Trimming stripped 5 bases from V and 2 bases from J, with 15 bases between. This CDR3 region has 15 residues. The CDR3 sequence is CASSTNQGQQETQYF. The DNA of the CDR3 is TGTGCCAGCAGTACCAATCAAGGACAGCAAGAGACCCAGTACTTC.

This clonotype was seen ten or more times. The V call is TRBV20-1, the J call TRBJ2-1, with a weak D call TRBD1 (6 bases). Germline V lookup: CDR1 DFQATT, CDR2 SNEGSKA (reference sequence). CDR3 length: 12 residues. The V end lost 3 bases, the J end lost 8 bases, and 11 bases lay between the germline ends. In nucleotides, the CDR3 is TGCAGTGCTAGGACCGGACAGCATGAGCAGTTCTTC. Translating gives CSARTGQHEQFF.

The genes are TRBV7-9 and TRBJ2-7; D gene ambiguous. V gave up 3 bases and J gave up 3 bases, with 9 bases separating them. This CDR3 spans 13 amino acids. Germline values: CDR1 SEHNR, CDR2 FQNEAQ (reference sequence). Here the CDR3 DNA reads TGTGCCAGCAGCTTGGACCCATTCTACGAGCAGTACTTC. This codes for CASSLDPFYEQYF.

This chain uses TRBV28 with TRBJ2-7; D remains ambiguous. Germline values: CDR1 MDHEN, CDR2 SYDVKM. V was clipped by 5 bases and J by 5 bases, with 22 bases between them. The CDR3 runs 16 residues. CDR3 DNA: TGTGCCAGCAGTCTACCCCCAGATCCCACCGCCGACGAGCAGTACTTC. It specifies CASSLPPDPTADEQYF.

The gene calls are TRBV7-2 and TRBJ2-3; D is uncertain. The CDR3 spans 14 residues. V was clipped by 4 bases and J by 6 bases, with 14 bases between them. Germline CDR1 reads SGHTA; CDR2 reads FQGNSA. CDR3 protein: CASSSRTTGDTQYF. The CDR3 region has the DNA TGTGCCAGCAGCTCTCGTACTACCGGGGATACGCAGTATTTT.

The V call is TRBV12-3 or TRBV12-4, the J call TRBJ2-7; D might be TRBD1 (5 bases). The CDR3 is made up of 15 amino acids. Trimming cost V 3 bases and J 0 bases, with 12 bases left between them. The CDR3 here is CASSFVLDNSYEQYF. The CDR3 DNA reads as TGTGCCAGCAGTTTCGTCTTGGACAACTCCTACGAGCAGTACTTC.

The J gene is TRBJ2-3, the V gene TRBV6-1; D call uncertain. Germline V gene lookup returns CDR1 MNHNS and CDR2 SASEGT. V lost 2 bases to trimming and J lost 5 bases, with 8 bases between them. This CDR3 has 13 residues. CDR3 loop: CASSEFRRDTQYF. CDR3 in DNA: TGTGCCAGCAGTGAATTTCGGAGAGATACGCAGTATTTT.

Worth noting for this clonotype: One end of the junction varies from germline; a read error may be responsible. The CDR3 is CASSLDDSTNSPLHF. The DNA for the CDR3 is TGTGCTAGCAGCTTAGACGACAGTACAAATTCACCCCTCCACTTT. The chain employs TRBV7-7 and TRBJ1-6; tentative D call: TRBD1 (5 bases). Per germline, CDR1 SSHAT and CDR2 FNYEAQ (reference sequence). This CDR3 comprises 15 residues.

CDR3 region: CASSGGRSGANVLTF. CDR3 sequence (DNA): TGTGCCAGCAGCGGGGGGCGGTCTGGGGCCAACGTCCTGACTTTC. The genes are TRBV14 and TRBJ2-6; D possibly uses TRBD1 or TRBD2 (6 bases each). Deletions cut 5 bases from V and 1 base from J, with 9 bases between. The CDR3 is 15 amino acids. The germline V gene encodes CDR1 SGHDN and CDR2 FVKESK.

The chain employs TRBV7-9 and TRBJ2-1, with unresolved D. Between the trimmed V and J ends, which lost 2 bases and 6 bases, there was a span of 14 bases. CDR3 length: 15 amino acids. Germline CDR1 is SEHNR and CDR2 is FQNEAQ (reference sequence). CDR3: CASSLKGFEFNEQFF. CDR3 sequence (DNA): TGTGCCAGCAGCTTAAAGGGTTTTGAGTTCAATGAGCAGTTCTTC. Full variable domain (remainder filled in from reference TRBV7-9 and TRBJ2-1): DTGVSQNPRHKITKRGQNVTFRCDPISEHNRLYWYRQTLGQGPEFLTYFQNEAQLEKSRLLSDRFSAERPKGSFSTLEIQRTEQGDSAMYLCASSLKGFEFNEQFFGPGTRLTVL.

This clonotype turned up a few times. The chain employs TRBV10-3 and TRBJ2-7; TRBD2 aligns across 10 bases. The CDR3 length is 14 residues. Trimming at V came to 5 bases and at J to 7 bases, leaving 8 bases not matched to a gene. Germline values: CDR1 ENHRY, CDR2 SYGVKD. The CDR3 loop is CAISLAGGPGEQYF. The CDR3 nucleotides read TGTGCCATCAGTTTAGCGGGGGGCCCTGGGGAGCAGTACTTC.

The chain employs TRBV20-1 and TRBJ2-4; 7 bases are a match to TRBD2. V lost 4 bases to trimming and J lost 3 bases; unmatched junction nucleotides: 3. Germline assignment: CDR1 DFQATT and CDR2 SNEGSKA (reference sequence). The CDR3 runs to 13 residues. The CDR3 DNA reads TGCAGTGCTACCGGGACTATCAAAAACATTCAGTACTTC. Translation gives CSATGTIKNIQYF.

This chain uses TRBV20-1 with TRBJ2-7; D is perhaps TRBD2 (5 bases). The CDR3 consists of 16 residues. CDR1 is DFQATT, CDR2 SNEGSKA, per germline (reference sequence). V lost 1 base to trimming and J lost 5 bases, with 21 bases between them. The CDR3 sequence is CSARAVIASLLDEQYF. CDR3 in DNA: TGCAGTGCTAGAGCAGTAATCGCTAGCTTGTTGGACGAGCAGTACTTC.

V usage is TRBV7-9 and J usage is TRBJ2-5; D gene ambiguous. In germline, CDR1 is SEHNR, CDR2 FQNEAQ (reference sequence). Between the trimmed V and J ends, which lost 1 base and 1 base, there was a span of 13 bases. There are 16 residues in the CDR3. CDR3 sequence reads: CASSLVLLVGQETQYF. In nucleotides, the CDR3 is TGTGCCAGCAGCTTAGTGTTGCTGGTTGGCCAAGAGACCCAGTACTTC.

This clonotype was detected a few times. The rearrangement links TRBV6-5 to TRBJ2-5; perhaps TRBD2 as D (7 bases). This CDR3 is 14 amino acids long. Germline V gives CDR1 MNHEY, CDR2 SVGAGI. V was clipped by 4 bases and J by 4 bases, with 13 bases between them. In DNA form, the CDR3 reads TGTGCCAGCAGTTGGCAGGGGAGGGGAGAGACCCAGTACTTC. It encodes CASSWQGRGETQYF.

The chain carries TRBV2 and TRBJ1-6; D is unresolved. This CDR3 has 13 residues. Germline V gene lookup returns CDR1 SNHLY and CDR2 FYNNEI. The V and J ends lost 7 bases and 4 bases respectively, with 8 bases between them. CDR3 nucleotides: TGTGCCAGCATATTATCGTATAATTCACCCCTCCACTTT. This encodes CASILSYNSPLHF.

This clonotype was seen at least ten times. This chain joins TRBV5-1 and TRBJ1-4; D may be TRBD1 (6 bases). The germline V and J ends were trimmed by 4 bases and 4 bases, with 11 bases remaining between them. The CDR3 runs to 14 residues. CDR1 and CDR2 from the germline V gene are SGHRS and YFSETQ. The chain's CDR3 is CASSADSNNEKLFF. CDR3 sequence (DNA): TGCGCCAGCAGCGCGGACAGTAATAATGAAAAACTGTTTTTT.

This clonotype was found many times. The chain couples TRBV20-1 to TRBJ2-7; TRBD1 is a possible D gene (5 bases). Germline V gives CDR1 DFQATT, CDR2 SNEGSKA (reference sequence). Trimming left V 7 bases short and J 3 bases short, with 13 bases between. This CDR3 has 12 amino acids. As DNA, the CDR3 is TGCAGTGTTCAGGGCCGCGTCTACGAGCAGTACTTC. Translation: CSVQGRVYEQYF.